This record looks at one TCR beta chain sequence and its context. Its antigen is still unknown. CDR3 size: 14 residues. The ends were cut back, 2 bases at V and 5 bases at J, with 7 bases in the middle. Germline-derived CDR1 and CDR2 are MNHEY and SVGAGI. These data originate in a study of cytomegalovirus exposure and HLA in healthy donors. About the research overall: In a later analysis, the 120 or so validation repertoires were reported to have used the same platform as the 600 to 700 first-cohort repertoires.

Overall study results and limits: The study flagged approximately 180 TCR beta chains as cytomegalovirus-associated.

Data came from immunoSEQ multiplex PCR; TCRdb stores just in-frame clones and leaves some out. This sample has 90,000 to 110,000 clones; roughly 86% occur once, and the top ten carry about 4%. This receptor was identified in a young woman in good health and CMV-seropositive. Sequenced: PBMCs. J is TRBJ1-6 and V is TRBV6-5, with D uncertain. This chain's CDR3 is CASSYVSNNSPLHF. CDR3 in DNA: TGTGCCAGCAGTTACGTGTCCAATAATTCACCCCTCCACTTT.